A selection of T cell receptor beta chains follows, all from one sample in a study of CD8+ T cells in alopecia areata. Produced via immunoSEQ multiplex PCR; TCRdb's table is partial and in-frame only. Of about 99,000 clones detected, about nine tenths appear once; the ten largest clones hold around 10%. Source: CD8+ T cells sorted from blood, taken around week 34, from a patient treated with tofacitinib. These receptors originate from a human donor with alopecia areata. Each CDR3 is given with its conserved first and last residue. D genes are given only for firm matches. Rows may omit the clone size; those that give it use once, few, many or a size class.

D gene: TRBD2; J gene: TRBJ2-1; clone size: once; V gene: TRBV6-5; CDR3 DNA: TGTGCCAGCAGTTACCCGGGACTAGATGACAATGAGCAGTTCTTC; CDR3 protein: CASSYPGLDDNEQFF
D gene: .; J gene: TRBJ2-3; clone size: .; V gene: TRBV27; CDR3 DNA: TGTGCCAGCAGTTCCTACACAGATACGCAGTATTTT; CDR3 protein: CASSSYTDTQYF
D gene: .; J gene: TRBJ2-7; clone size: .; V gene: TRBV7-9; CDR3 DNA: TGTGCCAGCAGCTTGGGGGGTTCGTGGGACTACGAGCAGTACTTC; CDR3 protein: CASSLGGSWDYEQYF
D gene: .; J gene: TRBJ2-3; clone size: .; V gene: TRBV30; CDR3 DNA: TGTGCCTGGGATCCCGGGTCAGACACAGATACGCAGTATTTT; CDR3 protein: CAWDPGSDTDTQYF
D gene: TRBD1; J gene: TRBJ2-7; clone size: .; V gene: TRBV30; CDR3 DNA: TGTGCCTGGAGTCCCCCGGGACAGCAATACGAGCAGTACTTC; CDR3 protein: CAWSPPGQQYEQYF
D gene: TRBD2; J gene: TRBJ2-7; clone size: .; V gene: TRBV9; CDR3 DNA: TGTGCCAGCACCCCGGGGGGGACGGCCTACGAGCAGTACTTC; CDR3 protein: CASTPGGTAYEQYF
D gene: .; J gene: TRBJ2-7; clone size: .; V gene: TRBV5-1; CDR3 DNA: TGCGCCAGCAGCTTGACGGGGCTCCGGCGAGAGCAGTACTTC; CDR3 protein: CASSLTGLRREQYF
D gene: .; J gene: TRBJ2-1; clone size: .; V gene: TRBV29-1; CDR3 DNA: TGCAGCGCGGAATTGAGCTCCTACAATGAGCAGTTCTTC; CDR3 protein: CSAELSSYNEQFF
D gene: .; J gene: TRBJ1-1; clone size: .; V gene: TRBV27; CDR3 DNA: TGTGCCAGCAGTTTCTACGTCGGGACTGAAGCTTTCTTT; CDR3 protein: CASSFYVGTEAFF
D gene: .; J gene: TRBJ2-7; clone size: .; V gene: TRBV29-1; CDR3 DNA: TGCAGCGTTGAAGGAGAGAGCGACGAGCAGTACTTC; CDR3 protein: CSVEGESDEQYF